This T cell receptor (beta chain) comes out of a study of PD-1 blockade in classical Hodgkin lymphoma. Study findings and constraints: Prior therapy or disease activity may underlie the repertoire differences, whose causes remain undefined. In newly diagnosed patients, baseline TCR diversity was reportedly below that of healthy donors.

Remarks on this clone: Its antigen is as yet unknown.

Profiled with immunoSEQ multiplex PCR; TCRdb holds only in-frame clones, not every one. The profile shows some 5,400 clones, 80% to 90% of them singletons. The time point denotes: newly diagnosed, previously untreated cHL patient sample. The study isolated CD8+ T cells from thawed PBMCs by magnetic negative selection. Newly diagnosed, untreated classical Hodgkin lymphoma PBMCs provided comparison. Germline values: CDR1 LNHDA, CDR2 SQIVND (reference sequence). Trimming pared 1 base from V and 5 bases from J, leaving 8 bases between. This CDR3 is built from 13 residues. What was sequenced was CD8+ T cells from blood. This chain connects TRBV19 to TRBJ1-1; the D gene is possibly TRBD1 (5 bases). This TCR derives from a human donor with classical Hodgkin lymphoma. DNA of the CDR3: TGTGCCAGTAGTATAGGGGGGGGGACTGAAGCTTTCTTT. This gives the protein CASSIGGGTEAFF. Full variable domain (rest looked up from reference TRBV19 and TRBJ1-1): DGGITQSPKYLFRKEGQNVTLSCEQNLNHDAMYWYRQDPGQGLRLIYYSQIVNDFQKGDIAEGYSVSREKKESFPLTVTSAQKNPTAFYLCASSIGGGTEAFFGQGTRLTVV.